This T cell receptor beta chain was recorded in a study of cytomegalovirus exposure and HLA in healthy donors listed by TCRdb under 2017. Broadly, across the study: According to an earlier analysis of a few hundred of the donors, 150 million to 200 million T cells yielded 90 million to 140 million unique TCR beta sequences and roughly 280 Gb of sequence data. An early release covering roughly 640 HLA-typed donors comprised 300 to 350 gigabases of sequencing data and around 80 million unique TCR sequences. The genetic ancestry cluster associated with self-reported Caucasian donors included 65% to 90% of the roughly 410 genotyped donors. The study was designed to test whether signatures of past pathogen exposure could be identified by cataloging public T cell receptors. The study profiled the T cell repertoires of some 610 subjects by immunosequencing and related them to cytomegalovirus serostatus. In addition to the first cohort of 650 to 800 subjects, a separate validation cohort of approximately 130 different subjects was used. To predict cytomegalovirus infection status, the study brought together high-throughput TCR immunosequencing, statistical association of individual TCRs with disease status, and machine learning. In a later analysis, previously published TCR beta repertoires from hundreds of donors were re-analyzed and high-resolution HLA genotyping was added so that TCR occurrence patterns could be studied. Rather than using new phenotypic data, the later analysis identified candidate immune exposures from TCR beta sequences and from how often those sequences occurred across donors. An earlier analysis of around 580 of the donors used high-throughput TCR beta sequencing to judge whether each TCR beta V gene segment behaved as functional or pseudogenic. Donor age, sex, ethnicity and CMV serostatus were compiled together with the repertoire data. A later genetic analysis used genome-wide SNP genotypes for about 60% of the roughly 700 donors, treating that subset as a discovery cohort. All discovery cohort repertoires had been generated on a single sequencing platform. Class I and class II HLA loci were covered by the typing at four-digit resolution. The number of donors typed differed by locus, with 629-630 for A, B, C, DRB1 and DQB1, around 560 for DQA1, 606 for DPA1, and around 460 for DPB1. A few DR-DQ haplotypes were treated as single units for association and clustering because of strong linkage in the cohort. Among 300 to 500 genotyped donors of the cohort, an average of approximately 240,000 unique TCR beta nucleotide sequences was sequenced per donor, of which about 20% were non-productive. The paper as a whole reports these results and caveats: CMV serostatus was the only immune exposure information available for the cohort. According to a later genetic analysis, donors in an Asian-associated ancestry cluster had fewer N-insertions in productive TCRs than the approximately 700-donor mean. A later genetic analysis associated a missense DCLRE1C variant with V-gene and J-gene trimming of TCR beta chains, and an independent cohort replicated the association. A later analysis found that TCR association rates varied across HLA loci, with DRB1 alleles showing the most associated TCRs and HLA-C alleles the fewest. Because the 87-base-pair reads could not distinguish some IMGT-functional V segments, including TRBV6-2 and TRBV6-3, those segments were excluded. In vitro tests confirmed that a few of the cytomegalovirus-associated TCR beta chains recognize cytomegalovirus antigens. A later analysis found that HLA-associated TCR beta chains were more clonally expanded and had lower generation probabilities than equally common non-associated chains. A total of 150 or so TCR beta chains were listed by the study as associated with cytomegalovirus. Several of the top co-occurrence clusters appeared to be linked to parvovirus B19, influenza, CMV and Epstein-Barr virus, according to a later analysis. A further reported finding was that TCR beta sequences accurately predicted the HLA-A and HLA-B alleles for most subjects in the first cohort. Linkage disequilibrium might explain the correlated functional status among segregating V segments, but an unknown experimental factor could not be excluded. This cohort had only TCR beta chains sequenced, and the lack of alpha or paired-chain data limited which features could be detected. When HLA alleles, especially DR and DQ, strongly co-occurred, attributing TCR associations to individual alleles was difficult. A later analysis associated roughly 17,000 TCR beta sequences with specific HLA alleles at a false discovery rate of 0.05. A cluster of highly shared sequence variants was judged likely to be a technical artifact of the sequencing pipeline. The classifier was reported to diagnose cytomegalovirus status with high specificity and sensitivity in both the original and validation cohorts. Because counts were too low, roughly 16 rarely observed V segments, including chromosome 9 orphons, were excluded from the earlier analysis of around 640 of the donors. In an earlier analysis of some 540 of the donors, most TCR beta V segments appeared in productive rearrangements about 87% or about 30% of the time, broadly matching IMGT annotations. In a later analysis, most CMV-associated TCR beta chains were found to appear HLA-restricted, with HLA associations seemingly driven largely by CMV exposure. Presence/absence analyses assumed roughly uniform sequencing depth across donors, an assumption that may not hold. HLA typing was unavailable for some donors at each locus, so association tests used only the typed subset. Across donors, most TCR sequences were observed very rarely, whereas some public TCRs were present in many individuals. The authors suggested that the approach could potentially be generalized to other disease states and immunological phenotypes.

V has 7 bases trimmed and J has 6 bases trimmed; junction bases matching no gene number 11. CDR1 is given as SQVTM and CDR2 as ANQGSEA, both from the germline V gene. From the cysteine through the phenylalanine, the CDR3 covers 13 amino acids. The sequence is cut down to CDR3 DNA, 39 bases in frame from base 1. The library was prepared using the immunoSEQ multiplex PCR assay. A mixture of 60 forward primers for TCR Vbeta segments and 13 reverse primers for TCR Jbeta segments was used in the multiplex PCR. The CDR3 region of rearranged TCR beta genes was amplified from genomic DNA with a multiplex PCR assay. The amplified TCR beta libraries were sequenced on the Illumina HiSeq System as 87-base-pair reads. Per the authors' processing: A later analysis counted around 72 million unique TCR beta chains across the 600 to 850 repertoires, and some 11 million of these chains were shared by at least two donors. To remove PCR and sequencing errors, raw reads were error-corrected and collapsed into unique sequences using a nearest-neighbor algorithm that merged closely related sequences. CDR3 sequences were aligned to IMGT reference sequences to assign V, D and J gene segments. For a sequence to be retained, a match of at least six nucleotides was required to both a V gene segment and a J gene segment. A rearrangement was called productive if the CDR3 had no stop codons and remained in frame with V and J, and every other rearrangement was called non-productive. Following IMGT convention, CDR3 was defined as the stretch from the second conserved V-encoded cysteine to the conserved J-encoded phenylalanine. Sequences without an unambiguous match to a single V gene segment were excluded from the earlier analysis of approximately 560 of the donors. In an earlier analysis of a few hundred of the donors, a V segment was called functional when productive rearrangements were above 56.7%, and segregating when the standard deviation between donors exceeded 5%. A statistical classification framework was developed to diagnose cytomegalovirus status using the catalog of TCR beta chain sequences. In a later analysis, V and J genes were assigned by comparing TCR nucleotide sequences against IMGT/GENE-DB human TR gene sequences. A later analysis assigned CDR3 sequences and most-parsimonious VDJ recombination scenarios with the TCRdist pipeline. In a later analysis, each TCR beta chain was defined by its CDR3 amino acid sequence together with its V-gene family, and reads without a unique V-gene family were excluded. A later analysis removed 550 to 650 highly shared, low-generation-probability nucleotide sequences to deal with suspected cross-contamination and a sequencing artifact. A later analysis calculated a clonal expansion index for each public chain from normalized within-repertoire ranks of inferred template counts. In a later analysis, generation probabilities were computed using a VDJ recombination model fitted to out-of-frame rearrangements, and the results were checked against IGoR. In a later analysis, hypergeometric tests were used to score TCR-TCR, TCR-HLA and TCR-CMV co-occurrence, with a repertoire-size bias correction applied to TCR pairs. A later analysis estimated false discovery rates by permuting HLA or CMV assignments 20 times. In a later analysis, co-occurring TCRs were grouped using DBSCAN, and TCRdist sequence similarity was added for clustering within HLA-allele-positive subsets. Repertoires with fewer than 30,000 or more than 120,000 public chains were left out of co-occurrence clustering, as were five repertoires with anomalous nucleotide sharing. TCRdb obtained this table from immuneACCESS and retained in-frame rearrangements with V and J assigned. These tables miss some clones; where compared with another copy, unresolved V genes account for less than half of the shortfall, and the remainder is unexplained. V and J calls and clone size are as listed in that table; D and trimming were resolved from the DNA. For this sample the table gives 150,000 or so clones, of which less than 80% were detected only once. The ten largest clones take up roughly 0.76% of the sample.

Only a few counts were recorded for this clone. Its antigen remains unidentified. There are no base qualities to consult, and no much larger clone falls within one base. The cohort consisted of 666 healthy bone marrow donors. At the time of sampling, every cohort member was nominally healthy, though immune exposures that went unrecorded were likely present. The donor tested CMV seronegative and was one of the 352 seronegative cohort members. A peripheral blood sample was collected from each donor, and TCR beta sequencing was performed on peripheral blood mononuclear cells. Genomic DNA was extracted from the blood cell samples with the Qiagen DNeasy Blood Extraction Kit.

The sequenced sample was PBMCs. The clonotype comes from a female donor in good health and CMV-seronegative. The chain links TRBV29-1 with TRBJ1-2; TRBD1 fits 7 bases in the junction. This receptor has the CDR3 CSARQGLGDGYTF. Read as DNA, the sequence is TGCAGCGCAAGACAGGGCCTGGGAGATGGCTACACCTTC.